Shown below are 6 T cell receptor beta chains from a single sample sequenced in a study of blood T cell repertoires in COVID-19. This table comes from immunoSEQ multiplex PCR, and its TCRdb copy is limited to in-frame clones, with some not included. Among about half a million clones, 75% to 90% were seen once, and the ten largest hold 8.3%. The specimen sequenced was PBMCs or T cells enriched from blood (not recorded which). Receptor source: a woman in her sixties or seventies who had recovered from COVID-19.

The chain uses TRBV5-1 and TRBJ2-1, with 8 nucleotides matching TRBD1. The V and J ends lost 3 bases and 6 bases, in that order; junction bases with no gene match: 11. This CDR3 spans 16 amino acids. Germline V gives CDR1 SGHRS, CDR2 YFSETQ. CDR3 residues: CASSSTGGRSANEQFF. CDR3 nucleotide sequence: TGCGCCAGCAGCTCTACAGGGGGGAGGAGTGCCAATGAGCAGTTCTTC.

This chain uses TRBV4-1 with TRBJ1-2; D gene unclear. Germline CDR1 reads MGHRA; CDR2 reads YSYEKL. V was cut by 1 base and J by 4 bases, with 13 bases left in between. The CDR3 extends over 15 amino acids. The CDR3: CASSQGSHSLYGYTF. The CDR3 DNA is TGCGCCAGCAGCCAAGGGTCCCACAGCCTCTATGGCTACACCTTC.

The V gene is TRBV3-1 (or the pseudogene TRBV3-2), the J gene TRBJ1-6; 7 nucleotides match TRBD1. Trimming at V came to 5 bases and at J to 7 bases, leaving 5 bases not matched to a gene. Germline V lookup: CDR1 LGHDT, CDR2 YNNKEL (reference sequence). The CDR3 has 14 residues. The CDR3 protein is CASSKTGENSPLHF. The CDR3 DNA sequence: TGTGCCAGCAGCAAAACAGGGGAAAATTCACCCCTCCACTTT.

The genes are TRBV5-1 and TRBJ1-2; no firm D call. V was pared by 5 bases and J by 8 bases, with 10 bases between. The V gene's germline CDR1 is SGHRS and CDR2 YFSETQ. The CDR3 consists of 11 residues. The DNA of the CDR3 is TGCGCCAGCAGATCGGAGCGGGGCTACACCTTC. Translating it yields CASRSERGYTF. The full variable domain, completed using reference TRBV5-1 and TRBJ1-2, is KAGVTQTPRYLIKTRGQQVTLSCSPISGHRSVSWYQQTPGQGLQFLFEYFSETQRNKGNFPGRFSGRQFSNSRSEMNVSTLELGDSALYLCASRSERGYTFGSGTRLTVV.

A few counts support this clone. The chain links TRBV4-1 to TRBJ1-2; maybe TRBD1 (6 bases). The CDR3 runs 16 residues. The V gene's germline CDR1 is MGHRA and CDR2 YSYEKL. Trimming stripped 0 bases from V and 4 bases from J, with 15 bases between. The CDR3 DNA reads as TGCGCCAGCAGCCAAGATCTAGGACAGACTTTCTATGGCTACACCTTC. The encoded protein is CASSQDLGQTFYGYTF.

The chain couples TRBV29-1 to TRBJ1-3; maybe TRBD1 (6 bases). Trimming stripped 6 bases from V and 0 bases from J, with 12 bases between. Germline loops: CDR1 SQVTM, CDR2 ANQGSEA. CDR3 size: 14 residues. CDR3 DNA sequence: TGCAGCGTAATACAGGGAAACTCTGGAAACACCATATATTTT. It encodes CSVIQGNSGNTIYF.